This T cell receptor beta chain was sequenced during a study of blood T cells in healthy people across ages. Study observations and caveats: Investigators treated diversity estimates from one million T cells as underestimates.

A word on this clonotype: Antigen: not known.

The germline V gene encodes CDR1 MDHEN and CDR2 SYDVKM. V was pared by 6 bases and J by 5 bases, with 3 bases of the junction left unmatched. This CDR3 is built from 14 residues. Every sample yielded at least 6.5 million isolated PBMCs. A second PCR, run for about 7 to 11 cycles, used a sample-barcoded 5' primer plus a J-beta primer mix. The study obtained at least 3 million CDR3-containing paired-end reads from every sample. A single record per CDR3 protein comes from TCRdb applying MiXCR to the 5' RACE reads. The sample holds about 900,000 distinct CDR3 sequences, 60% to 80% seen once. The sequence came from a man aged 30-40 years in good health. The chain joins TRBV28 to TRBJ2-1, with TRBD1 matching over 11 bases. The sequenced sample was blood. In nucleotides, the CDR3 is TGTGCCAGCAGGGGGACAGGGGGGAACAATGAGCAGTTCTTC. This gives the protein CASRGTGGNNEQFF. The entire variable domain, with the rest obtained from reference TRBV28 and TRBJ2-1, is as follows: DVKVTQSSRYLVKRTGEKVFLECVQDMDHENMFWYRQDPGLGLRLIYFSYDVKMKEKGDIPEGYSVSREKKERFSLILESASTNQTSMYLCASRGTGGNNEQFFGPGTRLTVL.